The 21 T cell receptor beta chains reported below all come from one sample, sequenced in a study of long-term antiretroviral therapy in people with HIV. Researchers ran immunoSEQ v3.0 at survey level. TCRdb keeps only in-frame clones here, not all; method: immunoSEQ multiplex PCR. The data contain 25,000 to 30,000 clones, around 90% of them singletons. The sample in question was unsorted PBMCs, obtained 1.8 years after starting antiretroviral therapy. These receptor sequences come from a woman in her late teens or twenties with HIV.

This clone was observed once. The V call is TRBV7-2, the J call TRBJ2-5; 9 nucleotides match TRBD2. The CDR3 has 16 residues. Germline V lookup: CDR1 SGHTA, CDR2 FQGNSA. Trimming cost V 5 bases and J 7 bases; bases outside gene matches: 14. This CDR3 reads CASSPELAGLRGTQYF. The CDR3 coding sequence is TGTGCCAGCAGCCCGGAGCTAGCGGGACTCCGAGGGACCCAGTACTTC.

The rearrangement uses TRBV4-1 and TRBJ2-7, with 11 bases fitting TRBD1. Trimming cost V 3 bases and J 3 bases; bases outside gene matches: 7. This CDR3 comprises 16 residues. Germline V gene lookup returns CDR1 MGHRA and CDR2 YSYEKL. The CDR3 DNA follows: TGCGCCAGCAGCCATTCTGCCGGGACAGGGGGCTACGAGCAGTACTTC. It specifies CASSHSAGTGGYEQYF.

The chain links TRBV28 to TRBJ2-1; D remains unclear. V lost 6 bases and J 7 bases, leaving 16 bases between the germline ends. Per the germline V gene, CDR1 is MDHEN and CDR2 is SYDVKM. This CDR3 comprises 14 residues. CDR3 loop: CASSTRTVRNEQFF. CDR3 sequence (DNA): TGTGCCAGCAGCACCCGGACCGTTCGGAATGAGCAGTTCTTC.

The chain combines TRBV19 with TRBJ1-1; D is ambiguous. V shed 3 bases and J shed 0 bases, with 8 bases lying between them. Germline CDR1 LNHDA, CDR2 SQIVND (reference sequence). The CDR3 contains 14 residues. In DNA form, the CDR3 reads TGTGCCAGTAGTATCGTGGGGTTGAACACTGAAGCTTTCTTT. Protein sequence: CASSIVGLNTEAFF.

CDR3 DNA: TGTGCCAGCAGCTTAGGGACTCGGGGGTATGACAATCAGCCCCAGCATTTT. Encoded protein: CASSLGTRGYDNQPQHF. The chain employs TRBV7-9 and TRBJ1-5; a possible D gene is TRBD1 (5 bases). The CDR3 is made up of 17 amino acids. Germline CDR1 is SEHNR and CDR2 is FQNEAQ (reference sequence). V dropped 1 base and J dropped 3 bases, with 16 bases sitting between them.

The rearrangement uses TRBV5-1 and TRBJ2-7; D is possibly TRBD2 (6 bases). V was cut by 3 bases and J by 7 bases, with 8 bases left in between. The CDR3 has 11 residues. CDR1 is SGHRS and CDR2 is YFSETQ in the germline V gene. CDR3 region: CASSWGDEQYF. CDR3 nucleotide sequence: TGCGCCAGCAGCTGGGGGGATGAGCAGTACTTC.

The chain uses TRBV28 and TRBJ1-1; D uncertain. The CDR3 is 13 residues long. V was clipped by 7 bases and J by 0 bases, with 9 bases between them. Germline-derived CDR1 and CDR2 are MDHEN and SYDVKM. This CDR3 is CASTYGLNTEAFF. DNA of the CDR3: TGTGCCAGCACCTACGGGCTGAACACTGAAGCTTTCTTT.

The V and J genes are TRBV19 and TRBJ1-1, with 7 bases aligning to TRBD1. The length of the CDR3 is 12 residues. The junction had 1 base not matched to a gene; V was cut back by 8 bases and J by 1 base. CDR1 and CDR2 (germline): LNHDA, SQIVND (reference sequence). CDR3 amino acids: CASWDRNTEAFF. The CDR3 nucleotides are TGTGCCAGTTGGGACAGGAACACTGAAGCTTTCTTT.

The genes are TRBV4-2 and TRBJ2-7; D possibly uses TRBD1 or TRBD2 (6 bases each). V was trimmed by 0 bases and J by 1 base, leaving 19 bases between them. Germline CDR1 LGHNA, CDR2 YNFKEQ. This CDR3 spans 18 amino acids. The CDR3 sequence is CASSQEEGRGRQSYEQYF. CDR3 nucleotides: TGTGCCAGCAGCCAAGAGGAGGGACGGGGGCGGCAATCCTACGAGCAGTACTTC.

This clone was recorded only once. The CDR3 DNA is TGTGCCAGCAGCCCTCAGACTAGCGGGAGGGCACAGTTCTTC. Amino acids: CASSPQTSGRAQFF. This chain links TRBV9 with TRBJ2-1, with 14 bases that match TRBD2. Germline V CDR1 and CDR2: SGDLS, YYNGEE. The V segment lost 4 bases and the J segment 13 bases; nucleotides outside the gene matches: 7. This CDR3 is built from 14 residues. The whole variable domain, filled in from reference TRBV9 and TRBJ2-1, reads DSGVTQTPKHLITATGQRVTLRCSPRSGDLSVYWYQQSLDQGLQFLIQYYNGEERAKGNILERFSAQQFPDLHSELNLSSLELGDSALYFCASSPQTSGRAQFFGPGTRLTVL.

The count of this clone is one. The CDR3 loop reads CASSSGGTNQPQHF. For the CDR3, the DNA is TGTGCCAGCAGCTCGGGGGGAACGAATCAGCCCCAGCATTTT. This chain links TRBV11-2 with TRBJ1-5; tentative D call: TRBD1 (5 bases). Germline V gives CDR1 SGHAT, CDR2 FQNNGV. The CDR3 extends over 14 amino acids. The V end was cut by 4 bases, the J end by 4 bases, with 11 bases between.

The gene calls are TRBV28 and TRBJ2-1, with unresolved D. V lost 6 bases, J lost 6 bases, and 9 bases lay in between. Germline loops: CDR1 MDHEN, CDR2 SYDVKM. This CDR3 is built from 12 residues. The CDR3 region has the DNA TGTGCCAGCAGCCTAGGGTCCAATGAGCAGTTCTTC. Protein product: CASSLGSNEQFF.

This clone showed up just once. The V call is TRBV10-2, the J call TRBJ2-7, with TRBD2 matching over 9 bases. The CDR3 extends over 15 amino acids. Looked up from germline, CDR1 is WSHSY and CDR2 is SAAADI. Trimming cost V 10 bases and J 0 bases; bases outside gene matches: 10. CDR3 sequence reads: CATNSGRGVSYEQYF. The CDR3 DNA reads TGCGCCACTAATAGCGGGAGAGGGGTCTCCTACGAGCAGTACTTC.

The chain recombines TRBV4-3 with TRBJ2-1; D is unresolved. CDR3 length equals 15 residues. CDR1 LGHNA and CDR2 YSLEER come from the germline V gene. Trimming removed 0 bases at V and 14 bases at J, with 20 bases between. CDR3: CASSQEDHVRSEKFF. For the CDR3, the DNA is TGCGCCAGCAGCCAAGAGGACCATGTTCGGTCAGAAAAGTTCTTC.

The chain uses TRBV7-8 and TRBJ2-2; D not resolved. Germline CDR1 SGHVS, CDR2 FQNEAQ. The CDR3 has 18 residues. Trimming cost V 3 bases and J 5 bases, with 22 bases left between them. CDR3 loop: CASSFNQAIPAGTGELFF. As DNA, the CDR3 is TGTGCCAGCAGCTTTAATCAGGCCATACCGGCAGGTACCGGGGAGCTGTTTTTT.

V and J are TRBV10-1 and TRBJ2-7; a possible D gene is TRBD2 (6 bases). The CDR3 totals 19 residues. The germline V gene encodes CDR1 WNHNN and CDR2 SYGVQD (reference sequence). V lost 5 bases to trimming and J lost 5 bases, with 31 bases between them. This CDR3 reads CASSKHRTKPRVTHDEQYF. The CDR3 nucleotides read TGCGCCAGCAGTAAGCACCGGACTAAACCCAGGGTGACCCACGACGAGCAGTACTTC.

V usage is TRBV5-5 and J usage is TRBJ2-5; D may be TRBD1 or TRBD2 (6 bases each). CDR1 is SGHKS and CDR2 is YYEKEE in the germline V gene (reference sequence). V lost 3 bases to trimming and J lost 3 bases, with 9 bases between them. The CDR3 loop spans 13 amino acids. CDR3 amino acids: CASSWRGEETQYF. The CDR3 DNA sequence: TGTGCCAGCAGCTGGAGGGGGGAAGAGACCCAGTACTTC.

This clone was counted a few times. The CDR3 sequence: CASSLSPGQGDDEQFF. The CDR3 DNA is TGTGCCAGCAGTCTAAGCCCGGGACAGGGGGATGATGAGCAGTTCTTC. The chain joins TRBV7-9 to TRBJ2-1; the match to TRBD1 covers 11 bases. This CDR3 has 16 residues. Germline-derived CDR1 and CDR2 are SEHNR and FQNEAQ (reference sequence). Unmatched junction bases numbered 12, after V lost 6 bases and J lost 8 bases.

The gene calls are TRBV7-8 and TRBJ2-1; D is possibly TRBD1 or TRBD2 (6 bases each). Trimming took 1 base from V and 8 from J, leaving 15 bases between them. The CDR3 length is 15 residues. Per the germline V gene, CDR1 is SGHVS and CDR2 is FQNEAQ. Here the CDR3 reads CASSLGFGGGDEQFF. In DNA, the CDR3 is TGTGCCAGCAGCTTAGGATTCGGGGGCGGGGATGAGCAGTTCTTC.

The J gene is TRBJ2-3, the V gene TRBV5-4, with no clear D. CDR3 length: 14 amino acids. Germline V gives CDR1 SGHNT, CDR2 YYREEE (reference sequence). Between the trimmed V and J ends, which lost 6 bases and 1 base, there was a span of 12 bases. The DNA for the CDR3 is TGTGCCAGCAATCCGGACGCGGGCACAGATACGCAGTATTTT. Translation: CASNPDAGTDTQYF.

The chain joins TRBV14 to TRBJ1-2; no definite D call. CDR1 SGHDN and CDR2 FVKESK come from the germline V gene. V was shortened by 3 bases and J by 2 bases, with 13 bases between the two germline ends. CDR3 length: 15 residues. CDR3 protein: CASSHRVFGNYGYTF. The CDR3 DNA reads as TGTGCCAGCAGCCATCGTGTATTCGGGAACTATGGCTACACCTTC.